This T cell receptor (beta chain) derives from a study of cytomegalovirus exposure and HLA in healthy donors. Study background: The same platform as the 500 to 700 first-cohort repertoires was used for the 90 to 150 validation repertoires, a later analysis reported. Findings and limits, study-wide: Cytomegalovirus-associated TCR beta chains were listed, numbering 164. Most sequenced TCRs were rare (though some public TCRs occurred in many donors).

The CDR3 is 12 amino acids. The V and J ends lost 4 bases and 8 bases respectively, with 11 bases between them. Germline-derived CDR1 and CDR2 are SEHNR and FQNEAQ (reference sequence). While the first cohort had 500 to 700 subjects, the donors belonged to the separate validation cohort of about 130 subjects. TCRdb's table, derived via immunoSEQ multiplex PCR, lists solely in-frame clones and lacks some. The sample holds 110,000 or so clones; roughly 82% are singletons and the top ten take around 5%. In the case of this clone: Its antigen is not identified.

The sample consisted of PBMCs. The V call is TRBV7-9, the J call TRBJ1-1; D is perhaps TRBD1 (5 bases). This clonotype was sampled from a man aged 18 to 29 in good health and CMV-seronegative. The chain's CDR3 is CASSWGVGEAFF. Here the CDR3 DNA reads TGTGCCAGCAGCTGGGGGGTTGGAGAAGCTTTCTTT.